This TCR beta chain stems from a study of blood T cell repertoires in COVID-19. Overall study context: COVID-19 samples collected from the United States, Italy and Spain covered acute and convalescent phases.

Libraries were prepared by immunoSEQ multiplex PCR; TCRdb keeps only in-frame clonotypes and omits some of them. The sample consists of around 53,000 clones, 80% to 90% of them appearing once. This receptor was taken from a man aged 45 to 65 with acute or convalescent COVID-19. Sequencing input: peripheral blood.

The CDR3 DNA sequence: TGTGCCAGCTCCGGACAGCTACAAGAGACCCAGTACTTC. Translated, it gives CASSGQLQETQYF. V is TRBV6-5 and J is TRBJ2-5; TRBD1 might be the D (6 bases). This CDR3 has 13 residues. V was shortened by 8 bases and J by 2 bases, with 12 bases between the two germline ends. Germline V lookup: CDR1 MNHEY, CDR2 SVGAGI.